Following are 3 T cell receptor beta chains from one sample sequenced in a study of PD-1 blockade in classical Hodgkin lymphoma. Time point given: cycle 4 day 1 (C4D1), after 5 to 7 weeks of nivolumab. Each patient relapsed following autologous stem cell transplantation, and prior brentuximab vedotin exposure differed. By magnetic negative selection, CD8+ T cells were isolated from the thawed PBMCs. Produced via immunoSEQ multiplex PCR; TCRdb's table is partial and in-frame only. The sample yields 15,000 to 25,000 clones, 88% seen once. Material: CD8+ T cells from blood, obtained before the fourth cycle of nivolumab. These TCRs come from a human donor with classical Hodgkin lymphoma.

The V call is TRBV30, the J call TRBJ2-1; 8 bases align to TRBD2. The J segment lost 5 bases and the V segment lost 5 bases, leaving 5 bases of the junction unmatched. Germline CDR1 GTSNPN, CDR2 SVGIG (reference sequence). This CDR3 is built from 13 residues. CDR3 in DNA: TGTGCCTGGGAGGGACTAGGCAACAATGAGCAGTTCTTC. Its translation: CAWEGLGNNEQFF.

V is TRBV19 and J is TRBJ2-2; TRBD2 matches 8 bases. The germline V gene encodes CDR1 LNHDA and CDR2 SQIVND (reference sequence). Trimming at V came to 8 bases and at J to 0 bases, leaving 5 bases not matched to a gene. The CDR3 is 15 amino acids. The CDR3 nucleotides read TGTGCCAGTCGGGGGGGCCCGACGAACACCGGGGAGCTGTTTTTT. Its protein product is CASRGGPTNTGELFF.

The rearrangement joins TRBV28 to TRBJ2-7; 9 bases match TRBD1. Germline values: CDR1 MDHEN, CDR2 SYDVKM. The CDR3 spans 15 residues. The V gene end was trimmed by 4 bases and the J gene end by 6 bases; junction bases not matched to a gene: 10. CDR3 sequence reads: CASSWGGTGSLEQYF. The CDR3 DNA follows: TGTGCCAGCAGTTGGGGGGGGACAGGGTCCCTCGAGCAGTACTTC.